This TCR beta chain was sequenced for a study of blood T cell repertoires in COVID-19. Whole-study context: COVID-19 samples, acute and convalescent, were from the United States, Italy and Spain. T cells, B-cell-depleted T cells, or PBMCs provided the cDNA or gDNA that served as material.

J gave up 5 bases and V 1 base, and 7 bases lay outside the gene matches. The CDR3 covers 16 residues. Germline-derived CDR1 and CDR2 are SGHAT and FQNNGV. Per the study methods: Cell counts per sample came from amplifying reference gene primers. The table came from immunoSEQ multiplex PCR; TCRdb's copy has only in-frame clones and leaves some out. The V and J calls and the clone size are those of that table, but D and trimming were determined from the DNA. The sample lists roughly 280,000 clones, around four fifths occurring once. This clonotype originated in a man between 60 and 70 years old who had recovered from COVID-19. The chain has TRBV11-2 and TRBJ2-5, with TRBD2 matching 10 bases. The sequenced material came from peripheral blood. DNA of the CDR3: TGTGCCAGCAGCTTAGGGACTAGCGGAAACCGGGAGACCCAGTACTTC. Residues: CASSLGTSGNRETQYF.